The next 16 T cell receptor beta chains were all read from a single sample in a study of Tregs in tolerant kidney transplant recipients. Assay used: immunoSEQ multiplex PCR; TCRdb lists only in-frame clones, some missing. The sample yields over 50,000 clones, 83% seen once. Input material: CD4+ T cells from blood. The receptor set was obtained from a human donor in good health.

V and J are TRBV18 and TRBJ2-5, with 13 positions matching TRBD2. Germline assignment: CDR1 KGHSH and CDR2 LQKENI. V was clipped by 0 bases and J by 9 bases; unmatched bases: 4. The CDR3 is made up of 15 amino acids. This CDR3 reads CASSPPTSGGSPQYF. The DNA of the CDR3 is TGTGCCAGCTCACCACCGACTAGCGGGGGGAGCCCCCAGTACTTC.

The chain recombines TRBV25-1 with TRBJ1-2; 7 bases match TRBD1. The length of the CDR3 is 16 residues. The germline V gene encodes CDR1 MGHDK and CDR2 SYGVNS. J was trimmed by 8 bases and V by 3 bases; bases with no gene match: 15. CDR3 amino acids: CASSDTGTATLEGYTF. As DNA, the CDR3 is TGTGCCAGCAGTGATACGGGGACAGCCACCTTGGAGGGCTACACCTTC.

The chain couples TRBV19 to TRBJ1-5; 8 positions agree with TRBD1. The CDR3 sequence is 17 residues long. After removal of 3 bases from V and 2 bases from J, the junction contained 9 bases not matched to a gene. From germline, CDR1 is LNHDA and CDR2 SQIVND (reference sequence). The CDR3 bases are TGTGCCAGTAGTATGGGTCAGGGGGCTATCGGCAATCAGCCCCAGCATTTT. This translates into CASSMGQGAIGNQPQHF.

CDR3 in amino acids: CASSRYLNTEAFF. The CDR3 DNA sequence: TGTGCCAGCAGCAGGTACTTGAACACTGAAGCTTTCTTT. This chain connects TRBV11-3 to TRBJ1-1; D gene unclear. Germline loops: CDR1 SGHNT, CDR2 YENEEA. This CDR3 has 13 amino acids. V lost 5 bases, J lost 0 bases, and 7 bases lay in between.

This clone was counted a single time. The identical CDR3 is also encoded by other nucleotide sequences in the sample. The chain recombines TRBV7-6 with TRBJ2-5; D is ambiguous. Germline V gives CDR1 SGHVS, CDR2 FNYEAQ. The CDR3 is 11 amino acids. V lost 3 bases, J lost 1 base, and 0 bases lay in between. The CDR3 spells CASSFQETQYF. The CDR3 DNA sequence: TGTGCCAGCAGCTTCCAAGAGACCCAGTACTTC.

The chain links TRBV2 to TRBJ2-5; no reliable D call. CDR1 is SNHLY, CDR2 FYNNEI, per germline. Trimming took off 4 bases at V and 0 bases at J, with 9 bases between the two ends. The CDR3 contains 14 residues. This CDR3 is CASSGFTYQETQYF. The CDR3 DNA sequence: TGTGCCAGCAGTGGATTCACCTACCAAGAGACCCAGTACTTC.

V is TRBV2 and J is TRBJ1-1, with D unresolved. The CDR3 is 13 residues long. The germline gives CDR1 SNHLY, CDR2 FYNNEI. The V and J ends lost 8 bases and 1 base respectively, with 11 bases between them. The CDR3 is CASVPTENTEAFF. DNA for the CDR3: TGTGCCAGCGTCCCGACCGAGAACACTGAAGCTTTCTTT.

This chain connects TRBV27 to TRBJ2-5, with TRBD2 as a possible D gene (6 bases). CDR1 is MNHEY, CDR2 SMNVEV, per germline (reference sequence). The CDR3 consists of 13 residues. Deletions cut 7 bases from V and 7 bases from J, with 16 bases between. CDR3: CASMRDRRGTQYF. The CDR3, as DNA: TGTGCCAGCATGCGGGACCGGAGAGGGACCCAGTACTTC.

The CDR3 sequence: CASRLDSAYGYTF. The CDR3 DNA follows: TGTGCCAGCAGACTTGACAGCGCCTATGGCTACACCTTC. This chain connects TRBV6-1 to TRBJ1-2, with a tentative D call TRBD1 (5 bases). Trimming took 6 bases from V and 4 from J, leaving 12 bases between them. This CDR3 has 13 amino acids. Germline V CDR1 and CDR2: MNHNS, SASEGT.

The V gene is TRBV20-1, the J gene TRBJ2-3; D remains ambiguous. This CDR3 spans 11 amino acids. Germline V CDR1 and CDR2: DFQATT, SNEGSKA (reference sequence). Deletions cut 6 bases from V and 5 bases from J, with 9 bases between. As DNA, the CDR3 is TGCAGTGCCACCCAAGAAGATACGCAGTATTTT. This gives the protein CSATQEDTQYF.

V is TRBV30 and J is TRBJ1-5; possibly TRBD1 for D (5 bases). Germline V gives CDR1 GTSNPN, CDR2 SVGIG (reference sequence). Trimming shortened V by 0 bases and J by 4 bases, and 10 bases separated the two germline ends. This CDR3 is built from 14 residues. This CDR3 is CAWSVGRANQPQHF. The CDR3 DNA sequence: TGTGCCTGGAGTGTAGGCAGGGCAAATCAGCCCCAGCATTTT.

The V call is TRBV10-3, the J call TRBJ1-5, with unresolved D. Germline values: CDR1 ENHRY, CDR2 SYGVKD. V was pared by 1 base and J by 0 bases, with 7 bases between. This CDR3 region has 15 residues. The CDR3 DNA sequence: TGTGCCATCAGTGAGTTTCCGGGTAGCAATCAGCCCCAGCATTTT. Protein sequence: CAISEFPGSNQPQHF.

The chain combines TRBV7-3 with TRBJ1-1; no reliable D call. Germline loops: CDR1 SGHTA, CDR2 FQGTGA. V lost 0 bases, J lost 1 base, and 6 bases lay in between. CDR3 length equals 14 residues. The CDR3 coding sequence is TGTGCCAGCAGCTTAACCCATTCGAACACTGAAGCTTTCTTT. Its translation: CASSLTHSNTEAFF.

The CDR3 protein is CSVDSRTASTDTQYF. The CDR3 DNA follows: TGCAGCGTTGATTCCCGGACGGCTAGCACAGATACGCAGTATTTT. V and J are TRBV29-1 and TRBJ2-3; D gene unclear. The V end was cut by 3 bases, the J end by 0 bases, with 13 bases between. The CDR3 contains 15 residues. CDR1 is SQVTM, CDR2 ANQGSEA, per germline.

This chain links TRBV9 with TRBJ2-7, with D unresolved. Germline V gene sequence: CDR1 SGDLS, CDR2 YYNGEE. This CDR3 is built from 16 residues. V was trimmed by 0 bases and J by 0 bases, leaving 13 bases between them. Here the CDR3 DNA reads TGTGCCAGCAGCGTAGCCGCGCTCCCGAGCTCCTACGAGCAGTACTTC. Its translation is CASSVAALPSSYEQYF.

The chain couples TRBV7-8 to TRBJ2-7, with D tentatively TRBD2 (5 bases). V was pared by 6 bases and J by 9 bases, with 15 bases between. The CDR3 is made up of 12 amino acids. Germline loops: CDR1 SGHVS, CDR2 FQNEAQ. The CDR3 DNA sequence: TGTGCCAGCAGTCAGTTCCAGAGGGTGCAGTACTTC. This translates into CASSQFQRVQYF.